This T cell receptor beta chain appears in the sequencing data of a study of cytomegalovirus exposure and HLA in healthy donors. Both 60 Vbeta primers and 13 Jbeta primers went into the PCR. Assay: immunoSEQ multiplex PCR; the TCRdb copy retains only in-frame clones and omits some. In the table there are fewer than 200,000 clones, about 88% of which are singletons. CDR1 is GTSNPN and CDR2 is SVGIG in the germline V gene (reference sequence). The CDR3 loop spans 15 amino acids. Trimming cost V 1 base and J 3 bases; bases outside gene matches: 3. The chain recombines TRBV30 with TRBJ2-3; 11 bases line up with TRBD2. Input material: PBMCs. This TCR was recovered from a girl under three years old in good health and CMV-seronegative. CDR3 region: CAWSARLAGTDTQYF. CDR3 in DNA: TGTGCCTGGAGTGCCCGACTAGCGGGGACAGATACGCAGTATTTT.